This T cell receptor beta chain was documented in a study of CD8 T cells in ankylosing spondylitis. Broader study findings: Disease-associated clones were reportedly significantly overrepresented in matched ankylosing spondylitis synovial fluid. Ankylosing spondylitis blood appeared to carry a characteristic TCR beta motif of roughly eight highly homologous variants.

Trimming removed 5 bases from V and 7 bases from J; junction bases left unmatched: 10. The CDR3 extends over 16 amino acids. This clonotype has a count of ten or more. Its antigen is undetermined. A quantitative 5'-RACE method, one with molecular barcodes, was used to make TCR beta libraries. One entry per CDR3 protein, called by TCRdb with MiXCR from the 5' RACE reads. There are fewer than 550,000 distinct CDR3 sequences in the sample; about 5.4% occur only once, and roughly 3.2% lies in the top ten. Sequences were obtained from blood, either unsorted or a sorted T cell fraction (not recorded which). The rearrangement uses TRBV12-3 or TRBV12-4 and TRBJ2-3; TRBD2 matches 12 bases. This clonotype was obtained from a male donor with ankylosing spondylitis. The CDR3 DNA reads TGTGCCAGCAGTGGATCGGGACTAGCGGGTACAAATACGCAGTATTTT. Amino acid sequence: CASSGSGLAGTNTQYF.